Listed here are 22 T cell receptor beta chains from one sample, sequenced in a study of shared clonotypes between healthy human individuals. Produced via immunoSEQ multiplex PCR; TCRdb's table is partial and in-frame only. The sample lists about half a million clones, 70% to 85% occurring once. Sequenced sample: PBMCs. These receptors all come from a woman aged 40 to 50 in good health. Some clones in this sample may be carry-over from other donors' samples.

The genes are TRBV2 and TRBJ2-7, with 7 bases identical to TRBD2. This CDR3 region has 15 residues. After removal of 4 bases from V and 0 bases from J, the junction contained 6 bases not matched to a gene. Germline assignment: CDR1 SNHLY and CDR2 FYNNEI. In DNA, the CDR3 is TGTGCCAGCAGTGGTGGCGGGAGCCTCTCCTACGAGCAGTACTTC. It is translated as CASSGGGSLSYEQYF.

J is TRBJ2-7 and V is TRBV28; 7 positions match TRBD1. CDR1 and CDR2 (germline): MDHEN, SYDVKM. The CDR3 runs to 10 residues. V dropped 10 bases and J dropped 6; count of bases not matched to a gene: 3. CDR3 nucleotide sequence: TGTGCCACCGGACAGGCCGAGCAGTACTTC. As protein: CATGQAEQYF.

This clone was counted only a few times. This chain uses TRBV6-5 with TRBJ1-2; 7 nucleotides match TRBD1. The CDR3 is 14 amino acids. Germline V gives CDR1 MNHEY, CDR2 SVGAGI. V gave up 8 bases and J gave up 2 bases; unmatched junction bases: 8. This CDR3 is CASALTGTNYGYTF. The CDR3 DNA follows: TGTGCCAGCGCCCTGACAGGGACAAACTATGGCTACACCTTC.

This clone was counted a few times. V and J are TRBV7-2 and TRBJ2-7; no clear D gene. The germline V and J ends were trimmed by 0 bases and 3 bases, with 6 bases remaining between them. CDR3 length: 13 amino acids. The germline gives CDR1 SGHTA, CDR2 FQGNSA. This CDR3 reads CASSLARNYEQYF. DNA of the CDR3: TGTGCCAGCAGCTTAGCGCGGAACTACGAGCAGTACTTC.

The chain employs TRBV29-1 and TRBJ2-1; no reliable D call. Germline V lookup: CDR1 SQVTM, CDR2 ANQGSEA. CDR3 size: 13 residues. Trimming left V 4 bases short and J 2 bases short, with 9 bases between. As DNA, the CDR3 is TGCAGCGTTGTCCGAGACACCTACAATGAGCAGTTCTTC. Translation gives CSVVRDTYNEQFF.

This clone came up once. This may be a read error, as it is one base from a much larger clone. The chain employs TRBV10-1 and TRBJ2-3; 8 bases are a match to TRBD2. Trimming removed 6 bases from V and 10 bases from J; junction bases left unmatched: 18. Germline assignment: CDR1 WNHNN and CDR2 SYGVQD (reference sequence). This CDR3 comprises 16 residues. Here the CDR3 reads CASSPRPLAAGGAQYF. The CDR3 DNA reads as TGCGCCAGCAGCCCTCGGCCACTAGCGGCGGGCGGTGCGCAGTATTTT.

V and J are TRBV15 and TRBJ2-5; TRBD1 might be the D (6 bases). The J call is in doubt because the DNA end fits TRBJ2-7 better. Germline assignment: CDR1 LNHNV and CDR2 YYDKDF (reference sequence). There are 16 residues in the CDR3. The CDR3: CATSRDLGQGSYEQYF. CDR3 DNA sequence: TGTGCCACCAGCAGAGATTTGGGACAAGGATCATACGAGCAGTACTTC.

The V call is TRBV5-6, the J call TRBJ2-1; 7 bases agree with TRBD2. Germline CDR1 reads SGHDT; CDR2 reads YYEEEE. V gave up 4 bases and J gave up 9 bases; unmatched junction bases: 13. The CDR3 loop spans 15 amino acids. The CDR3 nucleotides are TGTGCCAGCAGCCAGTTCGGCGGGAGAAGCGGTGAGCAGTTCTTC. This encodes CASSQFGGRSGEQFF. Using reference TRBV5-6 and TRBJ2-1 for the parts outside the CDR3, the full variable domain is DAGVTQSPTHLIKTRGQQVTLRCSPKSGHDTVSWYQQALGQGPQFIFQYYEEEERQRGNFPDRFSGHQFPNYSSELNVNALLLGDSALYLCASSQFGGRSGEQFFGPGTRLTVL.

This clone was found many times. The chain combines TRBV6-1 with TRBJ2-1; unclear D gene. V was cut by 4 bases and J by 8 bases, with 9 bases left in between. CDR1 and CDR2 (germline): MNHNS, SASEGT. The CDR3 spans 12 residues. CDR3 residues: CASSVTFDEQFF. The CDR3 coding sequence is TGTGCCAGCAGTGTGACCTTCGATGAGCAGTTCTTC.

The rearrangement joins TRBV7-2 to TRBJ2-5; possibly TRBD1 for D (5 bases). The CDR3 extends over 16 amino acids. Deletions cut 5 bases from V and 5 bases from J, with 21 bases between. Germline V gives CDR1 SGHTA, CDR2 FQGNSA. The CDR3 protein is CASSITPDSLGETQYF. The CDR3 coding sequence is TGTGCCAGCAGCATAACCCCTGACAGCCTCGGGGAGACCCAGTACTTC.

The chain carries TRBV28 and TRBJ2-6, with D perhaps being TRBD1 or TRBD2 (5 bases each). Germline lookup yields CDR1 MDHEN and CDR2 SYDVKM. The CDR3 has 16 amino acids. Deletions cut 6 bases from V and 0 bases from J, with 12 bases between. In nucleotides, the CDR3 is TGTGCCAGCAGCACTAGACAGAACTCTGGGGCCAACGTCCTGACTTTC. Translating gives CASSTRQNSGANVLTF.

The table lists this clone with a count of one. This rearrangement joins TRBV9 to TRBJ2-3; 7 bases map to TRBD2. V dropped 0 bases and J dropped 5; count of bases not matched to a gene: 9. Germline values: CDR1 SGDLS, CDR2 YYNGEE. The CDR3 is made up of 16 amino acids. The CDR3, as DNA: TGTGCCAGCAGCGTAGGTTCTAGCGGCGGGGGAGATACGCAGTATTTT. This encodes CASSVGSSGGGDTQYF.

The chain uses TRBV19 and TRBJ1-5, with TRBD1 identical over 8 bases. The J segment lost 3 bases and the V segment lost 9 bases, leaving 10 bases of the junction unmatched. The CDR3 has 15 residues. The V gene's germline CDR1 is LNHDA and CDR2 SQIVND (reference sequence). CDR3 loop: CASGSQGANNQPQHF. CDR3 sequence (DNA): TGTGCCAGCGGGAGTCAGGGGGCTAACAATCAGCCCCAGCATTTT.

In its sample, this clone was seen once. V usage is TRBV18 and J usage is TRBJ2-2; tentatively, D is TRBD2 (5 bases). This CDR3 has 16 residues. In germline, CDR1 is KGHSH, CDR2 LQKENI. V lost 2 bases to trimming and J lost 1 base, with 11 bases between them. CDR3 coding DNA: TGTGCCAGCTCACCATTTCTTAGCGAGAACACCGGGGAGCTGTTTTTT. This sequence encodes CASSPFLSENTGELFF.

This sequence joins TRBV5-4 and TRBJ2-3; D perhaps matches TRBD2 (5 bases). Germline V gene data show CDR1 as SGHNT and CDR2 as YYREEE (reference sequence). Trimming left V 0 bases short and J 2 bases short, with 13 bases between. The CDR3 length is 16 residues. CDR3 sequence (DNA): TGTGCCAGCAGCTTGGGGCGGAGGCGGTCCACAGATACGCAGTATTTT. This translates into CASSLGRRRSTDTQYF.

The chain employs TRBV11-3 and TRBJ2-5; 9 nucleotides line up with TRBD1. Germline lookup yields CDR1 SGHNT and CDR2 YENEEA. Unmatched junction bases numbered 5, after V lost 3 bases and J lost 6 bases. The CDR3 is 14 residues long. For the CDR3, the DNA is TGTGCCAGCAGCTTCACAGGGGGCGCGAAGACCCAGTACTTC. This encodes CASSFTGGAKTQYF.

This clone was recorded a few times. This specimen includes other DNA sequences encoding the same CDR3. The V gene is TRBV9, the J gene TRBJ2-2; D remains unclear. The CDR3 totals 15 residues. V gave up 0 bases and J gave up 2 bases, with 8 bases separating them. Per germline, CDR1 SGDLS and CDR2 YYNGEE. DNA of the CDR3: TGTGCCAGCAGCGTAGGAGGCTTAAACACCGGGGAGCTGTTTTTT. Translating it yields CASSVGGLNTGELFF.

This clone was seen a few times. The V gene is TRBV4-1, the J gene TRBJ2-1; 11 bases line up with TRBD1. Germline trimming cut 4 bases from V and 3 bases from J; bases unmatched to any gene: 2. Germline CDR1 reads MGHRA; CDR2 reads YSYEKL. The CDR3 contains 15 residues. CDR3 amino acids: CASSLGTGGYNEQFF. CDR3 nucleotides: TGCGCCAGCAGCCTCGGGACAGGGGGCTACAATGAGCAGTTCTTC.

The V call is TRBV4-1, the J call TRBJ1-2, with unresolved D. Germline values: CDR1 MGHRA, CDR2 YSYEKL. CDR3 length: 11 amino acids. Trimming pared 3 bases from V and 4 bases from J, leaving 3 bases between. In nucleotides, the CDR3 is TGCGCCAGCAGCCAGGGCTATGGCTACACCTTC. It is translated as CASSQGYGYTF.

Turning to this clone: Given a far larger clone just one base away, this is likely a sequencing read error. Other DNA sequences in the same sample also yield this CDR3. The chain employs TRBV30 and TRBJ1-5; 7 positions agree with TRBD1. Looked up from germline, CDR1 is GTSNPN and CDR2 is SVGIG (reference sequence). The J segment lost 2 bases and the V segment lost 3 bases, leaving 10 bases of the junction unmatched. This CDR3 contains 16 residues. CDR3 region: CAWRVQGNIGNQPQHF. CDR3 nucleotide sequence: TGTGCCTGGAGAGTACAGGGGAACATAGGCAATCAGCCCCAGCATTTT.

The chain has TRBV19 and TRBJ2-6; D might be TRBD1 (6 bases). The germline V gene has CDR1 LNHDA and CDR2 SQIVND (reference sequence). The CDR3 is made up of 18 amino acids. Between the trimmed V and J ends, which lost 0 bases and 1 base, there was a span of 13 bases. This chain's CDR3 is CASSIDLGQGSGANVLTF. CDR3 sequence (DNA): TGTGCCAGTAGTATAGATTTGGGTCAGGGGTCTGGGGCCAACGTCCTGACTTTC. The whole variable domain, filled in from reference TRBV19 and TRBJ2-6, reads DGGITQSPKYLFRKEGQNVTLSCEQNLNHDAMYWYRQDPGQGLRLIYYSQIVNDFQKGDIAEGYSVSREKKESFPLTVTSAQKNPTAFYLCASSIDLGQGSGANVLTFGAGSRLTVL.

This clone was seen at least ten times. The DNA of the CDR3 is TGTGCCAGCAGTCCCTTGTCCGGGGCCTACGAGCAGTACTTC. Translation gives CASSPLSGAYEQYF. The chain links TRBV28 to TRBJ2-5, with a weak D call TRBD2 (5 bases). The DNA end favors TRBJ2-7, so the J call may be wrong. This CDR3 comprises 14 residues. Germline V gene lookup returns CDR1 MDHEN and CDR2 SYDVKM.